In this sample, the clone carrying this T cell receptor (beta chain) turned up a few times. The antigen remains unidentified. V lost 3 bases and J lost 6; bases outside the gene matches: 2. The CDR3 runs 15 residues. From germline, CDR1 is SGHRS and CDR2 YFSETQ. Making use of molecular barcodes, quantitative 5'-RACE generated TCR beta libraries. TCRdb fed the 5' RACE reads into MiXCR, producing one record per CDR3 protein. This repertoire shows hundreds of thousands of distinct CDR3 sequences, around 21% found once; its top ten account for approximately 3.7%. This entry is derived from a study of CD8 T cells in ankylosing spondylitis. Study-wide results and limits: Ankylosing spondylitis blood appeared to be characterized by a TCR beta motif of under ten highly homologous variants. Existing reports had already noted some motif variants in reactive arthritis synovial fluid and blood.

What was sequenced was blood, either unsorted or a sorted T cell fraction (not recorded which). The chain couples TRBV5-1 to TRBJ2-2; 13 positions match TRBD2. The TCR sequence derives from a female donor with ankylosing spondylitis or in good health (not recorded which). CDR3 bases: TGCGCCAGCAGCTCCACTAGCGGGAGGGCCGGGGAGCTGTTTTTT. Translation: CASSSTSGRAGELFF.